What follows is one TCR beta chain and its context. The antigen is undetermined. The protocol was immunoSEQ multiplex PCR, while the TCRdb copy is restricted to in-frame clones and leaves out a portion. Among about 100,000 clones listed, about 90% were seen once. Germline V lookup: CDR1 ENHRY, CDR2 SYGVKD. This CDR3 region has 14 residues. J gave up 6 bases and V 3 bases, and 7 bases lay outside the gene matches. The data stem from a study of graft-versus-host responses after intestinal transplantation. Background on the study: Following induction with anti-thymocyte globulin, all recipients were given tacrolimus and steroids for two to three years.

Study-level results: There was an association between peak levels of circulating GvH clones and early post-transplant HvG declines.

The sample in question was unstimulated CD4+ T cells sorted from spleen or lymph node cells, obtained before transplant. V and J are TRBV10-3 and TRBJ1-2, with 7 bases aligning to TRBD1. The TCR comes from a human donor who was the organ donor for an intestinal transplant. CDR3 coding DNA: TGTGCCATCAGTGATTATCTGGGACAGCATGGCTACACCTTC. Translation: CAISDYLGQHGYTF.